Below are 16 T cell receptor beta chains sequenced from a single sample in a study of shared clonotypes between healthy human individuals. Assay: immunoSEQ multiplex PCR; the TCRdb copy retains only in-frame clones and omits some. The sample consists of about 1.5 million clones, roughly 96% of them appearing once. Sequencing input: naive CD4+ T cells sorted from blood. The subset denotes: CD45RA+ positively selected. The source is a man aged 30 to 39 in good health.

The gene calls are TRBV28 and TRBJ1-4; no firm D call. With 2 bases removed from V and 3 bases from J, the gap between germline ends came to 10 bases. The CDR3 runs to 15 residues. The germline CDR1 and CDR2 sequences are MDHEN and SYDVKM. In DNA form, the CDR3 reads TGTGCCAGCAGTTTAATTTCAGCGGCTAATGAAAAACTGTTTTTT. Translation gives CASSLISAANEKLFF.

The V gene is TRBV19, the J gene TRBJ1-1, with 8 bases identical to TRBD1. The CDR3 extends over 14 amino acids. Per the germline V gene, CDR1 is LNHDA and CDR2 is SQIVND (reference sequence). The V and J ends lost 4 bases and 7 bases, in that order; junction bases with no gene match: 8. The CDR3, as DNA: TGTGCCAGTAGTACCCGGACAGGGTTAGGTGAAGCTTTCTTT. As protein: CASSTRTGLGEAFF.

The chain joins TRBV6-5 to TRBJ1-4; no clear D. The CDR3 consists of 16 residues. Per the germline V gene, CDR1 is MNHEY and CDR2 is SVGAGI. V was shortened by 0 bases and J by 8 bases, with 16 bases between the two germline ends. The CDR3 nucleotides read TGTGCCAGCAGTTACTCGGCAGGACGTTCCCAAGAAAAACTGTTTTTT. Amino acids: CASSYSAGRSQEKLFF.

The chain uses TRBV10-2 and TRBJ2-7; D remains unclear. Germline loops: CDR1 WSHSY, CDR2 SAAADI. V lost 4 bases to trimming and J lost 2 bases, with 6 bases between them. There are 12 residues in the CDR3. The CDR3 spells CASSVGAYEQYF. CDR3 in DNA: TGCGCCAGCAGTGTCGGCGCCTACGAGCAGTACTTC.

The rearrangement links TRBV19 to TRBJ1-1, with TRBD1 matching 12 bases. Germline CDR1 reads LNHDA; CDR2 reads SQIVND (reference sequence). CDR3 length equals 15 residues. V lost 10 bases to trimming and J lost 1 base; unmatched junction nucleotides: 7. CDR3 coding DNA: TGTGCCACCGCCGGGACAGGGGGCGGGAACACTGAAGCTTTCTTT. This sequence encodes CATAGTGGGNTEAFF.

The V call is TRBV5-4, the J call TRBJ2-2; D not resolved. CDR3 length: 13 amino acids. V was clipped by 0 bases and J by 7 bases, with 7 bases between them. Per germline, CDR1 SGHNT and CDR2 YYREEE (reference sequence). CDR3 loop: CASSLGGFGELFF. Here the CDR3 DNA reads TGTGCCAGCAGCTTGGGGGGATTCGGGGAGCTGTTTTTT.

The CDR3 coding sequence is TGTGCCAGCAGCGGGACAGGGTTGACAGATACGCAGTATTTT. It specifies CASSGTGLTDTQYF. The chain combines TRBV6-4 with TRBJ2-3; 9 bases are a match to TRBD1. CDR3 length: 14 residues. V lost 6 bases to trimming and J lost 3 bases; unmatched junction nucleotides: 4. Germline lookup yields CDR1 MRHNA and CDR2 SNTAGT.

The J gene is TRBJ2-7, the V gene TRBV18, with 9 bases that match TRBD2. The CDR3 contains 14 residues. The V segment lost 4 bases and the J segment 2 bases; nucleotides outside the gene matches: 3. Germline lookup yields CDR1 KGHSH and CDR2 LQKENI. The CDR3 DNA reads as TGTGCCAGCTCACGGCGGGAGGGGGCCTACGAGCAGTACTTC. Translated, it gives CASSRREGAYEQYF.

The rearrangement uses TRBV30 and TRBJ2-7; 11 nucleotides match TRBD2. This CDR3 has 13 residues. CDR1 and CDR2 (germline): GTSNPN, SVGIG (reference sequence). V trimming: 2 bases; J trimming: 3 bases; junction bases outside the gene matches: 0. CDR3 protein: CAWSLAGGYEQYF. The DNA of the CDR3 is TGTGCCTGGAGTCTAGCGGGAGGCTACGAGCAGTACTTC.

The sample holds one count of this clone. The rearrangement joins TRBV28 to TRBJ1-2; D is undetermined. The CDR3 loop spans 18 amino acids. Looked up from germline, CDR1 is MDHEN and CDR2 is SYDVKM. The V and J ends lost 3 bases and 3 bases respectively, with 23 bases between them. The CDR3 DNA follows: TGTGCCAGCAGTTTGAACCGGCGGGGAGACCTAGGAGACTATGGCTACACCTTC. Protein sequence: CASSLNRRGDLGDYGYTF.

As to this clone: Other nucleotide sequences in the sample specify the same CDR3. DNA for the CDR3: TGTGCCAGCAGCGCCGCGGGGGACTCCTACAATGAGCAGTTCTTC. Translated: CASSAAGDSYNEQFF. This chain connects TRBV9 to TRBJ2-1, with TRBD2 matching 7 bases. Germline CDR1 is SGDLS and CDR2 is YYNGEE. V shed 3 bases, J shed 0 bases, and the junction held 3 bases outside the gene matches. The CDR3 loop spans 15 amino acids.

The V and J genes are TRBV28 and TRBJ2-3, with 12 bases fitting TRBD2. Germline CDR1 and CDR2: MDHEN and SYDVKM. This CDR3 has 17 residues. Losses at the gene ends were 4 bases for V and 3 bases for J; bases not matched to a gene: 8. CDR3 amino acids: CASSYLLAGGKTDTQYF. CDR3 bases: TGTGCCAGCAGTTACCTGCTAGCGGGAGGGAAAACAGATACGCAGTATTTT. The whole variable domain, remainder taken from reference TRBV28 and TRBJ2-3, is DVKVTQSSRYLVKRTGEKVFLECVQDMDHENMFWYRQDPGLGLRLIYFSYDVKMKEKGDIPEGYSVSREKKERFSLILESASTNQTSMYLCASSYLLAGGKTDTQYFGPGTRLTVL.

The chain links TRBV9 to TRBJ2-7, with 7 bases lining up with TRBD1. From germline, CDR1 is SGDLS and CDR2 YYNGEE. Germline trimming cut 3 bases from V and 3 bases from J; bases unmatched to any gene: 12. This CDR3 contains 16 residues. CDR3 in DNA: TGTGCCAGCAGCGCCCAATCGGGACAGATAATCTACGAGCAGTACTTC. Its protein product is CASSAQSGQIIYEQYF.

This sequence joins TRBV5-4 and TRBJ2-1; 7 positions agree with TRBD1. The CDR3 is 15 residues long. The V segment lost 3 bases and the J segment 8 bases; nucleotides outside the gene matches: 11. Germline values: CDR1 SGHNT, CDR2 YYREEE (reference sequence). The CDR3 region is CASSWDAQGIDEQFF. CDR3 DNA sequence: TGTGCCAGCAGCTGGGACGCACAGGGGATAGATGAGCAGTTCTTC.

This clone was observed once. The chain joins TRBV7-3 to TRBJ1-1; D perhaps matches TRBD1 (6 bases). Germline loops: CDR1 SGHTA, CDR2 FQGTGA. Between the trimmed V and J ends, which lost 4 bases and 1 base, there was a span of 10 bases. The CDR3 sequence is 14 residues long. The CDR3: CASSWGAENTEAFF. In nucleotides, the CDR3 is TGTGCCAGCAGCTGGGGGGCCGAGAACACTGAAGCTTTCTTT.

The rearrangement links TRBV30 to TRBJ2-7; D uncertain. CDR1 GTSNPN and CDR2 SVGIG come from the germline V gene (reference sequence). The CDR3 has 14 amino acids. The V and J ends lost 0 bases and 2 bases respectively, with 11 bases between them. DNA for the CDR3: TGTGCCTGGAGTGTACCGGGCGGTCCCTACGAGCAGTACTTC. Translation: CAWSVPGGPYEQYF.